This T cell receptor (beta chain) was found in a study of blood T cells in healthy people across ages. Overall study results and limits: When one million T cells were used, diversity estimates were thought to be underestimates.

The germline gives CDR1 LGHDT, CDR2 YNNKEL (reference sequence). V was cut by 3 bases and J by 7 bases, with 13 bases left in between. CDR3 length: 15 amino acids. This clonotype was seen a few times. Antigen: not known. It was with a sample-barcoded 5' primer and a J-beta primer mix that a second PCR of roughly 7 to 11 cycles was run. All samples gave at least 2.5 million CDR3-containing paired-end reads. TCRdb used MiXCR to reprocess the 5' RACE reads, holding one entry per CDR3 protein. The sample has around 710,000 distinct CDR3 sequences; roughly 43% are singletons. Sample: blood. V and J are TRBV3-1 and TRBJ1-6; D uncertain. The TCR comes from an older woman in good health. Written as DNA, the CDR3 is TGTGCCAGCAGCCATGACCGGGCCGCCAATTCACCCCTCCACTTT. This encodes CASSHDRAANSPLHF.